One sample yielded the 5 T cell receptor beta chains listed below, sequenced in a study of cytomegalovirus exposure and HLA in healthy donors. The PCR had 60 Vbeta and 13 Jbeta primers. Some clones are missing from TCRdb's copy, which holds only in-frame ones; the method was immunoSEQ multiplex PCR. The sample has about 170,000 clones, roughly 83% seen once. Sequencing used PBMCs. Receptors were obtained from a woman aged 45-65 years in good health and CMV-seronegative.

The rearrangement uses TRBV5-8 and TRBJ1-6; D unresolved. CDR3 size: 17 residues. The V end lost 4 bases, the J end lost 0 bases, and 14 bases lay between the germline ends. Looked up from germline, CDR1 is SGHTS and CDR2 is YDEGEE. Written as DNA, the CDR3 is TGTGCCAGCAGCGCGGTCGTGGAGAACTCCTATAATTCACCCCTCCACTTT. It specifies CASSAVVENSYNSPLHF.

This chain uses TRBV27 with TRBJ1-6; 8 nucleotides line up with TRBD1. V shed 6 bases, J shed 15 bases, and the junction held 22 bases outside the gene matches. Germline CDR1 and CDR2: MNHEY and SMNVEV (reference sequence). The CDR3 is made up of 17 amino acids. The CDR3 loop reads CASRHTQGAEQWRLLHF. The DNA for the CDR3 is TGTGCCAGCAGGCACACTCAGGGGGCTGAGCAATGGCGACTCCTCCACTTT.

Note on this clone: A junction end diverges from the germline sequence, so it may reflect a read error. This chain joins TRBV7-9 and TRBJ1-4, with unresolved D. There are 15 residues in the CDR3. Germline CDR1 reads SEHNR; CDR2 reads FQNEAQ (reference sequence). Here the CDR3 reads CSSSQESKTNEKLFF. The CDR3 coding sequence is TGTTCCAGCAGCCAGGAATCCAAAACTAATGAAAAACTGTTTTTT. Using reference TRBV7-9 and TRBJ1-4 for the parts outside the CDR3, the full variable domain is DTGVSQNPRHKITKRGQNVTFRCDPISEHNRLYWYRQTLGQGPEFLTYFQNEAQLEKSRLLSDRFSAERPKGSFSTLEIQRTEQGDSAMYLCSSSQESKTNEKLFFGSGTQLSVL.

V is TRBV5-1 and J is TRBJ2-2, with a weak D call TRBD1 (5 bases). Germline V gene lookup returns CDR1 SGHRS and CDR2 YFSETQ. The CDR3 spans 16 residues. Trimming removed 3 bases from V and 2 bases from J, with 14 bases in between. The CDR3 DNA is TGCGCCAGCAGCTCCCAGCAGGGCTTAAACACCGGGGAGCTGTTTTTT. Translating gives CASSSQQGLNTGELFF.

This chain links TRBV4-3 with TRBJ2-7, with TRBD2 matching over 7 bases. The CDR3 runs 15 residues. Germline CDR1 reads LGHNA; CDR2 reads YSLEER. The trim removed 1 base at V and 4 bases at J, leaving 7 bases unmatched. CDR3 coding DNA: TGCGCCAGCAGCCAAGGAAACCTAGCGGAATACGAGCAGTACTTC. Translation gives CASSQGNLAEYEQYF.